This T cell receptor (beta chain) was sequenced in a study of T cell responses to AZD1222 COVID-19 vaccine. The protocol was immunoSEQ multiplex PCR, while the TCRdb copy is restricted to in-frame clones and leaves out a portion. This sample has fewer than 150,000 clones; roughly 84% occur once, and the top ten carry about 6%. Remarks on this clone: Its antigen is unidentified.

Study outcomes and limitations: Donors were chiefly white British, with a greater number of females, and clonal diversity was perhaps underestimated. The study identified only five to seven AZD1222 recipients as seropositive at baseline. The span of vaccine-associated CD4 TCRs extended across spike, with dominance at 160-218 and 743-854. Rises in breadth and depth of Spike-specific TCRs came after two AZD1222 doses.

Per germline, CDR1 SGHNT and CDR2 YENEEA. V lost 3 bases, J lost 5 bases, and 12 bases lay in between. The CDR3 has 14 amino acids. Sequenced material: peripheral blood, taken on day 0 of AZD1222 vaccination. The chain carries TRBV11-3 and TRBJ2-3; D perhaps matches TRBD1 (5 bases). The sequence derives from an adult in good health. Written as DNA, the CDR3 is TGTGCCAGCAGCTTCCCGCATCAGGGAGATACGCAGTATTTT. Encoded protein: CASSFPHQGDTQYF. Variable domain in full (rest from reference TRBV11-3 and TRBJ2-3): EAGVVQSPRYKIIEKKQPVAFWCNPISGHNTLYWYLQNLGQGPELLIRYENEEAVDDSQLPKDRFSAERLKGVDSTLKIQPAELGDSAVYLCASSFPHQGDTQYFGPGTRLTVL.